Listed below are T cell receptor beta chains from one sample, sequenced in a study of blood T cells in healthy people across ages. From the 5' RACE reads, TCRdb called clonotypes with MiXCR, one entry per CDR3 protein. Of roughly 700,000 distinct CDR3 sequences listed, 45% to 50% are singletons. Sequenced material: blood. These receptors originate from a woman aged 60-75 years in good health. Both conserved end residues are part of each CDR3. A D gene is named only where the DNA matches it firmly. Clone size appears in some rows only: once, few, many, or a class for an expanded clone.

V gene: TRBV20-1; clone size: few; D gene: NA; J gene: TRBJ1-4; CDR3 protein: CSARGGNPKEKLFF; CDR3 DNA: TGCAGTGCTAGAGGGGGGAACCCGAAGGAAAAACTGTTTTTT
V gene: TRBV7-2; clone size: NA; D gene: TRBD2; J gene: TRBJ2-1; CDR3 protein: CASSLSGGGNEQFF; CDR3 DNA: TGTGCCAGCAGCTTATCGGGAGGGGGGAATGAGCAGTTCTTC
V gene: TRBV9; clone size: few; D gene: TRBD1; J gene: TRBJ1-2; CDR3 protein: CASSPQGQNYGYTF; CDR3 DNA: TGTGCCAGCAGCCCCCAGGGACAGAACTATGGCTACACCTTC
V gene: TRBV2; clone size: NA; D gene: NA; J gene: TRBJ2-1; CDR3 protein: CASRGLPISYNEQFF; CDR3 DNA: TGTGCCAGCAGAGGACTTCCTATTTCCTACAATGAGCAGTTCTTC
V gene: TRBV18; clone size: NA; D gene: NA; J gene: TRBJ1-2; CDR3 protein: CASSPPAGDYGYTF; CDR3 DNA: TGTGCCAGCTCACCACCAGCCGGGGACTATGGCTACACCTTC
V gene: TRBV2; clone size: NA; D gene: NA; J gene: TRBJ1-2; CDR3 protein: CASSERAIYGYTF; CDR3 DNA: TGTGCCAGCAGTGAACGTGCCATCTATGGCTACACCTTC
V gene: TRBV6-2/TRBV6-3; clone size: NA; D gene: TRBD2; J gene: TRBJ2-3; CDR3 protein: CASSYSGTSGITDTQYF; CDR3 DNA: TGTGCCAGCAGTTATTCCGGGACTAGCGGGATTACAGATACGCAGTATTTT
V gene: TRBV20-1; clone size: once; D gene: NA; J gene: TRBJ1-6; CDR3 protein: CSARDKSSYNSPLHF; CDR3 DNA: TGCAGTGCTAGGGACAAGAGCTCCTATAATTCACCCCTCCACTTT
V gene: TRBV7-9; clone size: NA; D gene: TRBD2; J gene: TRBJ2-4; CDR3 protein: CASSTNRLASPKNIQYF; CDR3 DNA: TGTGCCAGCAGCACAAATCGACTAGCGTCCCCCAAAAACATTCAGTACTTC
V gene: TRBV20-1; clone size: few; D gene: TRBD2; J gene: TRBJ2-7; CDR3 protein: CSAKRASGSFYEQYF; CDR3 DNA: TGCAGTGCTAAGAGGGCTAGCGGGAGTTTCTACGAGCAGTACTTC
V gene: TRBV6-2/TRBV6-3; clone size: NA; D gene: NA; J gene: TRBJ2-5; CDR3 protein: CASSPRGLQETQYF; CDR3 DNA: TGTGCCAGCAGTCCTAGGGGGTTGCAAGAGACCCAGTACTTC
V gene: TRBV6-2/TRBV6-3; clone size: few; D gene: NA; J gene: TRBJ2-3; CDR3 protein: CASSAARGGTDTQYF; CDR3 DNA: TGTGCCAGCAGTGCAGCCAGGGGAGGGACAGATACGCAGTATTTT
V gene: TRBV20-1; clone size: NA; D gene: TRBD1; J gene: TRBJ2-5; CDR3 protein: CSARALLGAGGSQETQYF; CDR3 DNA: TGCAGTGCTAGAGCCCTTCTGGGGGCAGGGGGCAGCCAAGAGACCCAGTACTTC
V gene: TRBV4-2; clone size: NA; D gene: NA; J gene: TRBJ2-7; CDR3 protein: CASSLGLSNYEQYF; CDR3 DNA: TGTGCCAGCAGCCTCGGACTGTCCAACTACGAGCAGTACTTC